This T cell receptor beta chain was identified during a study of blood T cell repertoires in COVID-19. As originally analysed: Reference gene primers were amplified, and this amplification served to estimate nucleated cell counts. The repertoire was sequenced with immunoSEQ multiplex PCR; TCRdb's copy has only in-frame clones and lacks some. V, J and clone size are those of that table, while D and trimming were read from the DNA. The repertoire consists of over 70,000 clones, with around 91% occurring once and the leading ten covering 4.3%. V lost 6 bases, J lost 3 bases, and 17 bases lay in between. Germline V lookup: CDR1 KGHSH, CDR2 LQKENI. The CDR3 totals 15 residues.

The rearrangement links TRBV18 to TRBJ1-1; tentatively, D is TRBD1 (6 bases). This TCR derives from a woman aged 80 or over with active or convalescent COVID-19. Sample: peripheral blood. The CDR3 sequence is CASSTPLRTDTEAFF. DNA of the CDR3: TGTGCCAGCTCGACGCCTCTAAGGACAGACACTGAAGCTTTCTTT.